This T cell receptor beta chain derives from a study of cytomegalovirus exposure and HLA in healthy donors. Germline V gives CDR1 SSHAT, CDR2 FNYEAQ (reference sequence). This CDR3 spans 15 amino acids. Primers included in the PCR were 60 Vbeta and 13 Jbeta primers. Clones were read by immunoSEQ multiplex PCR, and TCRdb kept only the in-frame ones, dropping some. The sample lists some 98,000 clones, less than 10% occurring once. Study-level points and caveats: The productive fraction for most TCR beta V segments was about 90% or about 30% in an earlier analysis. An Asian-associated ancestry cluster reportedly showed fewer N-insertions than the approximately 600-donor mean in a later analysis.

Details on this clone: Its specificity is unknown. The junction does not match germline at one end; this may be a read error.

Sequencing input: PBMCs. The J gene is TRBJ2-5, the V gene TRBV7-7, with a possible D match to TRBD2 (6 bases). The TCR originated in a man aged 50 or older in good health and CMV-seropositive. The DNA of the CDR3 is TGTGCTAGCAGCTTAGACGGGAGAGGAGGAGAGACCCAGTACTTC. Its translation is CASSLDGRGGETQYF. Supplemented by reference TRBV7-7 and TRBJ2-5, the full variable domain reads GAGVSQSPRYKVTKRGQDVTLRCDPISSHATLYWYQQALGQGPEFLTYFNYEAQPDKSGLPSDRFSAERPEGSISTLTIQRTEQRDSAMYRCASSLDGRGGETQYFGPGTRLLVL.